Here is one T cell receptor beta chain with its context. No cognate antigen has been identified for it. The input lacks base qualities; no much larger clone sits a single base away. Healthy HIV-negative adults with no recently reported acute infections or vaccinations were included as donors. All donors were Caucasian adults living in Nashville, Tennessee, USA. The CD8 memory samples were a combination of magnetically selected CD45RO+ cells and CCR7-negative CD45RA+ effector memory (TemRA) cells. Blood was collected by leukapheresis, and PBMCs were isolated by Ficoll-Histopaque density gradient centrifugation and then cryopreserved in liquid nitrogen vapor phase. Analytical flow cytometry was used to check the purity and quantity of every magnetically sorted T cell population. Genomic DNA was isolated from every sorted fraction and measured by UV absorbance on a Nanodrop 2000c. This record belongs to a study of shared clonotypes between healthy human individuals (dated by TCRdb to the early 2020s). Turning to the overall study: Three men and two women, aged 18 to 49 years, made up the cohort. Between about 0.85 and 9.5 billion PBMCs per donor were obtained by leukapheresis. Per donor, three plates each were used for CD4 naive and CD4 memory, two for CD8 naive, and one for CD8 memory. Libraries were prepared and TCR repertoires were sequenced by different laboratories using diverse techniques, in order to increase sequencing depth and limit assay-specific biases. Blood TCR repertoires of about 5 healthy adults were deeply sequenced to estimate repertoire size and the extent of clonotype sharing between individuals.

From cysteine to phenylalanine, the CDR3 is 16 amino acids long. Only the CDR3 region is kept as DNA, spanning 48 bases read in frame from base 1. The germline V gene encodes CDR1 SGHRS and CDR2 YFSETQ. V and J are truncated by 4 bases and 2 bases respectively, leaving an intervening sequence of 16 bases. General conclusions and limits of the study: Sampling was restricted to blood, and TCR repertoires in tissues likely differ from the TCR repertoires found in blood. Sharing across a few donors was observed for around 5% of naive CD4, less than 4% of naive CD8, 2.3% of memory CD4, and over 0.3% of memory CD8 clonotypes. Compared with non-shared clonotypes, clonotypes shared by all four sorted-subset donors had higher generation probabilities. Larger estimated clonotype richness was generally found for naive subsets than for memory subsets. Because the study included only a small number of donors, the genetic and exposure-history diversity represented was limited. Incomplete sequencing was indicated by rarefaction of sorted-subset datasets, despite the large sequencing depth. Pairwise subsampling indicated that sequencing depth was expected to affect the degree of clonotype sharing among donors.

TCR CDR3 regions were amplified from genomic DNA by multiplex PCR using the deep immunoSEQ assay. Extracted genomic DNA from each cell subset was spread evenly across all wells of several immunoSEQ 96-well plates, with each plate serving as a replicate. For sorted subsets, around 0.2 ug of genomic DNA, equivalent to around 31,000 T cell genomes, went into each replicate PCR. Purified libraries were quantified with a Qubit 3.0 fluorometer, sized on a Bioanalyzer 2100, and re-quantified with the KAPA Library Quantification kit. Every immunoSEQ 96-well plate was sequenced on a dedicated single-read 150-cycle Illumina NextSeq 550 flow cell. From the authors' description of their analysis: Because the immunoSEQ output included only junctional sequences and no quality scores, the filtering could not be the same as the filtering used for full-length reads. Sequences were annotated with PyIR, a Python wrapper for IgBLAST v1.9, and V/J genes and CDR3 were assigned using IMGT germline references. Reads were filtered out if the reads had weak V/J assignments (E-value above 1e-6), no CDR3, stop codons, out-of-frame junctions, or ambiguous translated residues. A V3J clonotype was defined by an identical inferred V gene, J gene, and CDR3 amino acid sequence. To compute the percentage overlap between repertoires, the number of shared unique clonotypes was divided by the size of the smaller repertoire. Richness of each repertoire was evaluated using RTK rarefaction, the Chao1 estimator, and Recon v2.1 estimates of unobserved clonotypes. OLGA was used to compute generation probabilities for all TCRbeta clonotypes that the gDNA method yielded from a few donors. Not all clones reach the TCRdb copy of this immuneACCESS table, which keeps in-frame sequences only. Checked studies attribute under half of the gap to unresolved V genes and leave the rest unexplained. The DNA was the basis for D and trimming; V, J and clone size are from that table. Recorded for this sample are roughly 110,000 clones; approximately 70% of them occurred a single time. The ten most abundant clones make up about a quarter of the sample.

The clonotype comes from a woman younger than 45 in good health. Material: memory CD8+ T cells sorted from blood. The sample's cell subset or site label is to be understood as: CD45RO+ cells pooled with CCR7-negative TemRA cells. This sequence uses TRBV5-1 and TRBJ2-1; tentative D gene TRBD2, with 7 bases matching. The CDR3 sequence is CASSPEGGLAYNEQFF. The nucleotides are TGCGCCAGCAGCCCGGAGGGGGGGTTAGCCTACAATGAGCAGTTCTTC.